This is a list of T cell receptor beta chains from one sample in a study of T cell clones after liver transplantation. The data were produced by immunoSEQ multiplex PCR, yet TCRdb's version contains in-frame clones alone and is incomplete. Of tens of thousands of clones listed, roughly 70% are singletons. Sequencing used CD4+ T cells from blood, obtained at the roughly 16-month timepoint. These receptors originate from a human patient who received a liver transplant. Some T cells may be transferred from the graft donor. The CDR3 runs from the conserved cysteine through the conserved F or W. Each record gives: clone size, V gene, J gene, D gene, CDR3 protein, CDR3 DNA. A D gene is named only where the DNA matches it firmly. Size is omitted from some rows. Given values are once, few, many or a class for expanded clones.

-,TRBV6-5,TRBJ2-5,-,CPITRANEETQYF,TGTCCTATCACCCGAGCAAACGAAGAGACCCAGTACTTC
-,TRBV10-3,TRBJ2-1,TRBD1,CAISPDRVSYNEQFF,TGTGCCATCAGTCCAGACAGGGTCTCCTACAATGAGCAGTTCTTC
-,TRBV5-8,TRBJ2-3,-,CASSSGTGVRLGDTQYF,TGTGCCAGCAGCTCGGGAACGGGAGTACGACTAGGAGATACGCAGTATTTT
once,TRBV2,TRBJ2-1,TRBD2,CATRRELAGGNEQFF,TGTGCCACCCGCCGGGAACTAGCGGGGGGCAATGAGCAGTTCTTC
-,TRBV7-2,TRBJ2-7,-,CASSLAQGGGYEQYF,TGTGCCAGCAGCTTAGCCCAGGGGGGCGGCTACGAGCAGTACTTC
-,TRBV7-9,TRBJ1-5,-,CASSPDDQPQHF,TGTGCCAGCAGCCCCGACGATCAGCCCCAGCATTTT
-,TRBV10-3,TRBJ2-2,TRBD1,CAISRTGMTSGELFF,TGTGCCATCAGCAGGACAGGGATGACGTCCGGGGAGCTGTTTTTT
-,TRBV2,TRBJ1-1,-,CASREQGVVRTEAFF,TGTGCCAGCAGAGAACAGGGAGTGGTTAGGACTGAAGCTTTCTTT
-,TRBV7-8,TRBJ2-1,TRBD2,CASSLVGLAGGRQFF,TGTGCCAGCAGCTTAGTGGGACTAGCGGGGGGGAGGCAGTTCTTC
-,TRBV27,TRBJ1-2,TRBD1,CASSPAGTGYGYTF,TGTGCCAGCAGCCCAGCCGGGACAGGCTATGGCTACACCTTC
few,TRBV12-2,TRBJ2-1,-,CASRTLAGFSSYNEQFF,TGTGCAAGCCGCACTCTAGCGGGCTTTAGCTCCTACAATGAGCAGTTCTTC
-,TRBV7-2,TRBJ2-2,TRBD2,CASSLNLAGASPAAGELFF,TGTGCCAGCAGCTTGAACCTAGCGGGAGCATCCCCGGCGGCCGGGGAGCTGTTTTTT
-,TRBV5-4,TRBJ1-1,-,CASSLAQVPNTEAFF,TGTGCCAGCAGCTTGGCCCAGGTCCCGAACACTGAAGCTTTCTTT
few,TRBV2,TRBJ2-7,-,CASSLDSSYEQYF,TGTGCCAGCAGTCTAGACAGTTCCTACGAGCAGTACTTC
-,TRBV9,TRBJ2-6,-,CASSAATGLSGANVLTF,TGTGCCAGCAGCGCAGCAACAGGTCTCTCTGGGGCCAACGTCCTGACTTTC
-,TRBV5-6,TRBJ2-2,-,CASNPGYYTGELFF,TGTGCCAGCAACCCGGGGTATTATACCGGGGAGCTGTTTTTT
-,TRBV7-2,TRBJ1-2,-,CASSPAVDYGYTF,TGTGCCAGCAGCCCCGCCGTGGACTATGGCTACACCTTC
-,TRBV19,TRBJ2-2,-,CASSIAGGVGELFF,TGTGCCAGTAGTATCGCCGGGGGCGTCGGGGAGCTGTTTTTT
-,TRBV5-1,TRBJ2-2,-,CASSETRTGELFF,TGCGCCAGCAGCGAGACCCGAACCGGGGAGCTGTTTTTT
-,TRBV9,TRBJ2-2,TRBD1,CASSPRTGGGGELFF,TGTGCCAGCAGCCCCCGGACAGGGGGCGGCGGGGAGCTGTTTTTT
-,TRBV18,TRBJ2-5,TRBD2,CASSPTSGYNQETQYF,TGTGCCAGCTCACCTACTAGCGGGTATAACCAAGAGACCCAGTACTTC
-,TRBV21-1,TRBJ2-3,-,CASSKPGREVADTQYF,TGTGCCAGCAGCAAACCTGGCCGGGAGGTGGCAGATACGCAGTATTTT
-,TRBV6-1,TRBJ2-5,TRBD1,CASSVTGSQETQYF,TGTGCCAGCAGTGTGACAGGGTCCCAAGAGACCCAGTACTTC
-,TRBV2,TRBJ1-1,-,CASTRLRQLKNTEAFF,TGTGCCAGCACTCGGTTAAGACAGCTTAAAAACACTGAAGCTTTCTTT
-,TRBV6-4,TRBJ1-4,-,CASSDWAGRNEKLFF,TGTGCCAGCAGTGATTGGGCAGGGCGTAATGAAAAACTGTTTTTT
-,TRBV19,TRBJ2-5,TRBD1,CASSTGGWETQYF,TGTGCCAGTAGTACAGGGGGCTGGGAGACCCAGTACTTC
-,TRBV6-5,TRBJ2-5,TRBD2,CASSYSPGLGPETQYF,TGTGCCAGCAGTTACTCCCCGGGACTAGGACCAGAGACCCAGTACTTC
few,TRBV5-4,TRBJ1-2,-,CASSLVGDTNYGYTF,TGTGCCAGCAGCTTGGTCGGGGATACTAACTATGGCTACACCTTC
many,TRBV9,TRBJ2-2,-,CASSVAVTGELFF,TGTGCCAGCAGCGTAGCGGTCACCGGGGAGCTGTTTTTT
-,TRBV29-1,TRBJ2-5,TRBD2,CSVRTSGQETQYF,TGCAGCGTCCGGACTAGCGGTCAAGAGACCCAGTACTTC
few,TRBV19,TRBJ2-7,-,CASSSLDSYEQYF,TGTGCCAGTAGTTCACTCGACTCCTACGAGCAGTACTTC
-,TRBV30,TRBJ1-1,TRBD1,CAWSPSRTGELNTEAFF,TGTGCCTGGAGTCCATCTAGGACAGGGGAGTTAAACACTGAAGCTTTCTTT
-,TRBV28,TRBJ2-5,TRBD2,CASSLLASGGTETQYF,TGTGCCAGCAGTTTATTAGCTAGCGGGGGAACAGAGACCCAGTACTTC
-,TRBV18,TRBJ1-4,-,CASSPDLVVREKLFF,TGTGCCAGCTCACCAGATTTAGTCGTGCGGGAAAAACTGTTTTTT
-,TRBV28,TRBJ1-2,TRBD1,CASSHPTGGYGYTF,TGTGCCAGCAGTCACCCGACAGGGGGCTATGGCTACACCTTC
-,TRBV9,TRBJ1-4,-,CASSVTIGANEKLFF,TGTGCCAGCAGCGTAACCATTGGGGCTAATGAAAAACTGTTTTTT
-,TRBV9,TRBJ2-1,-,CASSARDSLREQFF,TGTGCCAGCAGCGCCCGGGACTCCCTCAGGGAGCAGTTCTTC
few,TRBV28,TRBJ1-2,TRBD1,CASSLSWDRDGYTF,TGTGCCAGCAGTTTAAGTTGGGACAGGGATGGCTACACCTTC
-,TRBV7-2,TRBJ1-6,-,CASSLVVQGDQYNSPLHF,TGTGCCAGCAGCTTAGTCGTCCAGGGAGATCAGTATAATTCACCCCTCCACTTT
few,TRBV30,TRBJ1-1,-,CAWSVNRANTEAFF,TGTGCCTGGAGTGTAAACAGGGCGAACACTGAAGCTTTCTTT
-,TRBV23-1,TRBJ1-3,-,CASSQSGESSGNTIYF,TGCGCCAGCAGTCAATCGGGGGAGAGCTCTGGAAACACCATATATTTT
once,TRBV2,TRBJ1-1,-,CASTGGYGTEAFF,TGTGCCAGCACTGGGGGTTATGGCACTGAAGCTTTCTTT
-,TRBV6-1,TRBJ2-5,TRBD2,CASREKRGLAGGETQYF,TGTGCCAGCAGGGAAAAGAGAGGACTAGCGGGAGGGGAGACCCAGTACTTC
-,TRBV6-1,TRBJ2-3,-,CASSDRGGGTDTQYF,TGTGCCAGCAGTGATCGTGGGGGTGGGACAGATACGCAGTATTTT
once,TRBV7-9,TRBJ2-3,-,CASSSGRDTQYF,TGTGCCAGCAGCTCCGGCCGGGATACGCAGTATTTT
-,TRBV7-9,TRBJ2-3,TRBD1,CASSLEGQTDTQYF,TGTGCCAGCAGCTTAGAGGGACAGACAGATACGCAGTATTTT
-,TRBV19,TRBJ1-2,TRBD1,CASTPKIDRGYGYTF,TGTGCCAGTACTCCGAAGATCGACAGGGGGTATGGCTACACCTTC
-,TRBV19,TRBJ1-3,TRBD1,CASCDRGSVGNTIYF,TGTGCCAGCTGCGACAGGGGATCCGTCGGAAACACCATATATTTT
once,TRBV7-6,TRBJ1-1,TRBD1,CASSTTGGTEAFF,TGTGCCAGCAGCACAACAGGGGGCACTGAAGCTTTCTTT